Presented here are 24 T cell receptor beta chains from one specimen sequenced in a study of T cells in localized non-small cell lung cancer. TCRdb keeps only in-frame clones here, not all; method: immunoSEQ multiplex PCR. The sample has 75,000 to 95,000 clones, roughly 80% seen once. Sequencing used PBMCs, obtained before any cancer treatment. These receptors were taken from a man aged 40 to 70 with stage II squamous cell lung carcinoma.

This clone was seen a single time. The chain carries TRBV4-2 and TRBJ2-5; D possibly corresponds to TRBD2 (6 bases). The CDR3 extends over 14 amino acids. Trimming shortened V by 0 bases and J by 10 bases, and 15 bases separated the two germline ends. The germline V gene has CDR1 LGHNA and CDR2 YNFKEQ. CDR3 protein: CASSQERDRPGQYF. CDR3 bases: TGTGCCAGCAGCCAAGAGCGGGACCGTCCGGGCCAGTACTTC.

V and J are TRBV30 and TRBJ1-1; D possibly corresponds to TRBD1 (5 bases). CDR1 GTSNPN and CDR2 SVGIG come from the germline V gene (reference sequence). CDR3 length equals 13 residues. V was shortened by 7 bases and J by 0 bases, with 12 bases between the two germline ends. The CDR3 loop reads CASQRGLNTEAFF. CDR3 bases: TGTGCCTCCCAAAGGGGCTTGAACACTGAAGCTTTCTTT.

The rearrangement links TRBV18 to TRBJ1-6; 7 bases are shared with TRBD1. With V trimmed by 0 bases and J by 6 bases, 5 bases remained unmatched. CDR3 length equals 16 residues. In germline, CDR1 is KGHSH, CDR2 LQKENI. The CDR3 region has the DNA TGTGCCAGCTCACCACCGGACAGGCCCCCTAATTCACCCCTCCACTTT. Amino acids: CASSPPDRPPNSPLHF. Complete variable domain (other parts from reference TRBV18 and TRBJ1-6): NAGVMQNPRHLVRRRGQEARLRCSPMKGHSHVYWYRQLPEEGLKFMVYLQKENIIDESGMPKERFSAEFPKEGPSILRIQQVVRGDSAAYFCASSPPDRPPNSPLHFGNGTRLTVT.

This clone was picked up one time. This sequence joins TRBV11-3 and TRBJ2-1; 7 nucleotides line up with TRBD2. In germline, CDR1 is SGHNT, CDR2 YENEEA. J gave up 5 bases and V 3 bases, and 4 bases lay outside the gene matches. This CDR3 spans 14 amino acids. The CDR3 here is CASSFSGFNNEQFF. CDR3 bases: TGTGCCAGCAGCTTTAGCGGGTTTAACAATGAGCAGTTCTTC.

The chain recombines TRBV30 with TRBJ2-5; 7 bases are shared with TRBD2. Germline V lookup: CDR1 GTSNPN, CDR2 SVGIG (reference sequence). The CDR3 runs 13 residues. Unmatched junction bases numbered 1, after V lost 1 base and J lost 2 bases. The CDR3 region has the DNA TGTGCCTGGAGTGGGGGACTACAAGAGACCCAGTACTTC. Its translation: CAWSGGLQETQYF.

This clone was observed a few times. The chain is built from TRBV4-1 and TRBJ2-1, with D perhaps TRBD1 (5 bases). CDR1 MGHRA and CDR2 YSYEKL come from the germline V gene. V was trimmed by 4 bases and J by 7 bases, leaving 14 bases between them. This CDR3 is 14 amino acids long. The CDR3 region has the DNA TGCGCCAGCAGCCCCGCAAGGGGCCTTAATGAGCAGTTCTTC. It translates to CASSPARGLNEQFF.

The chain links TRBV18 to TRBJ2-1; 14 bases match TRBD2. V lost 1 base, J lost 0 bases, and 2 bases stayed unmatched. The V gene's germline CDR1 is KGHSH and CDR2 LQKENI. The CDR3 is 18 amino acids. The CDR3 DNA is TGTGCCAGCTCACCACGGACTAGCGGGAGGAGCTCCTACAATGAGCAGTTCTTC. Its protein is CASSPRTSGRSSYNEQFF.

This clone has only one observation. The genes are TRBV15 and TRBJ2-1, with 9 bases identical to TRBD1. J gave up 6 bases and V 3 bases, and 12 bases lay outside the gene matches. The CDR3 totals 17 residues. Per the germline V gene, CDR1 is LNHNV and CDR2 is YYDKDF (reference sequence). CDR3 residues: CATSSETGGGLSNEQFF. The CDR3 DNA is TGTGCCACCAGCAGCGAAACAGGGGGCGGTTTAAGCAATGAGCAGTTCTTC. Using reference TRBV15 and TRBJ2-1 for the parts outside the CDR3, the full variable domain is DAMVIQNPRYQVTQFGKPVTLSCSQTLNHNVMYWYQQKSSQAPKLLFHYYDKDFNNEADTPDNFQSRRPNTSFCFLDIRSPGLGDTAMYLCATSSETGGGLSNEQFFGPGTRLTVL.

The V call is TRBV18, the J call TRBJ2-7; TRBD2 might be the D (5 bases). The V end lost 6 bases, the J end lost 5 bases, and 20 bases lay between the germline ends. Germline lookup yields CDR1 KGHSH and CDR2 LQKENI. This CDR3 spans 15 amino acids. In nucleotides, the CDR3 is TGTGCCAGCTCCCCCTCCGCGGGCAACGTAAACGAGCAGTACTTC. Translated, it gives CASSPSAGNVNEQYF.

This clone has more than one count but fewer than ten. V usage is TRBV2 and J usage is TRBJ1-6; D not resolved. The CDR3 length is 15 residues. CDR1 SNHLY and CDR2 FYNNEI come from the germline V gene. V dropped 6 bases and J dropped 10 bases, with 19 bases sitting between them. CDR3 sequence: CASSRENGMGSPLHF. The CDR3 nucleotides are TGTGCCAGCAGCCGAGAGAACGGGATGGGGTCACCCCTCCACTTT.

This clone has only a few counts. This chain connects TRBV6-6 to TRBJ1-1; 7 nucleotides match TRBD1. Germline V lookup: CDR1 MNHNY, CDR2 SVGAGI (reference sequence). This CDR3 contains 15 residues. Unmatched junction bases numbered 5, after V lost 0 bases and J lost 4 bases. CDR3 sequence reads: CASSYSVRGTTEAFF. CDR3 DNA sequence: TGTGCCAGCAGTTACTCGGTCAGGGGGACCACTGAAGCTTTCTTT.

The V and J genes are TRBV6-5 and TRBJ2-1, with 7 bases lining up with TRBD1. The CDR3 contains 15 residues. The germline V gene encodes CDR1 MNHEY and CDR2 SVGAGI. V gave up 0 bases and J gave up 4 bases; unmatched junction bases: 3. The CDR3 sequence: CASSYSTGAYNEQFF. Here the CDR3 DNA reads TGTGCCAGCAGTTACTCAACAGGGGCTTACAATGAGCAGTTCTTC.

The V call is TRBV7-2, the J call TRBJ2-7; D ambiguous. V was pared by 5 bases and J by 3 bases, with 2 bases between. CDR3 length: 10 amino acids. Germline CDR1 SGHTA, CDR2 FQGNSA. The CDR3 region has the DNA TGTGCCAGCAGCCACTACGAGCAGTACTTC. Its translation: CASSHYEQYF.

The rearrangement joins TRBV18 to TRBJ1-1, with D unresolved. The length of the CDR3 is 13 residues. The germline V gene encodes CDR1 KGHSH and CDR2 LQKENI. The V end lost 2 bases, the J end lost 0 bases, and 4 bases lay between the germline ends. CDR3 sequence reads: CASSPGMNTEAFF. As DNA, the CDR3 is TGTGCCAGCTCACCAGGCATGAACACTGAAGCTTTCTTT. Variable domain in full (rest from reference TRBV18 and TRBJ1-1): NAGVMQNPRHLVRRRGQEARLRCSPMKGHSHVYWYRQLPEEGLKFMVYLQKENIIDESGMPKERFSAEFPKEGPSILRIQQVVRGDSAAYFCASSPGMNTEAFFGQGTRLTVV.

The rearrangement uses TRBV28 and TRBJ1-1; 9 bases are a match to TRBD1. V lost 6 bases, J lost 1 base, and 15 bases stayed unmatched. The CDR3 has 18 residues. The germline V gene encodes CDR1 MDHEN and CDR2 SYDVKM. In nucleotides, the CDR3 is TGTGCCAGCAGCGTTATCCCCGGGACAGGGTTGGGGAACACTGAAGCTTTCTTT. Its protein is CASSVIPGTGLGNTEAFF. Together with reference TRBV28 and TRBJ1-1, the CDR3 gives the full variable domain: DVKVTQSSRYLVKRTGEKVFLECVQDMDHENMFWYRQDPGLGLRLIYFSYDVKMKEKGDIPEGYSVSREKKERFSLILESASTNQTSMYLCASSVIPGTGLGNTEAFFGQGTRLTVV.

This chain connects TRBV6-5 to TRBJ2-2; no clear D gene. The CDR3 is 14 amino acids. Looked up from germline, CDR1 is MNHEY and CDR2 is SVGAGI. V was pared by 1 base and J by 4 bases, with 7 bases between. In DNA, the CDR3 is TGTGCCAGCAGTTACTGGGCCAGCACCGGGGAGCTGTTTTTT. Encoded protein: CASSYWASTGELFF.

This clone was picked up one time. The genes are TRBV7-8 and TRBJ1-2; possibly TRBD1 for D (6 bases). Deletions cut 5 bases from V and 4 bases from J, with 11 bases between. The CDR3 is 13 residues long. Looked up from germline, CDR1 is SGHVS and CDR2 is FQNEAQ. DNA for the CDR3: TGTGCCAGCAGCGAGGGAGGGGGCTATGGCTACACCTTC. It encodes CASSEGGGYGYTF.

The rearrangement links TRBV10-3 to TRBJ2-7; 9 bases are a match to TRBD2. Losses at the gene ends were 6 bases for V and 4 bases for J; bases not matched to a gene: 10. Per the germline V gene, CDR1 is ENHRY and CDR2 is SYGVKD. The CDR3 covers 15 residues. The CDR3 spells CAIREGASGIYEQYF. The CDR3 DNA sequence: TGTGCCATCAGGGAGGGGGCTAGCGGGATTTACGAGCAGTACTTC.

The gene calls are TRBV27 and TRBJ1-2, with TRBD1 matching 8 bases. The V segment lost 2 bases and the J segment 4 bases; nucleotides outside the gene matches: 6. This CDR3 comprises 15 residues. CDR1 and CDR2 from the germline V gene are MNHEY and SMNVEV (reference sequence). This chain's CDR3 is CASSLRPGGSYGYTF. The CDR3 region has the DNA TGTGCCAGCAGTTTACGCCCAGGGGGCAGCTATGGCTACACCTTC.

The CDR3 loop is CASSFRHVYGYTF. CDR3 DNA sequence: TGTGCCAGCAGTTTTCGACACGTCTATGGCTACACCTTC. This rearrangement joins TRBV28 to TRBJ1-2; no firm D call. Looked up from germline, CDR1 is MDHEN and CDR2 is SYDVKM. Deletions cut 3 bases from V and 4 bases from J, with 9 bases between. This CDR3 is built from 13 residues.

The CDR3 bases are TGTGCCAGCACCCCCCCGGAAGCCTACGAGCAGTACTTC. Amino acids: CASTPPEAYEQYF. This chain uses TRBV2 with TRBJ2-7; no clear D. This CDR3 region has 13 residues. V shed 7 bases and J shed 2 bases, with 12 bases lying between them. Germline CDR1 reads SNHLY; CDR2 reads FYNNEI.

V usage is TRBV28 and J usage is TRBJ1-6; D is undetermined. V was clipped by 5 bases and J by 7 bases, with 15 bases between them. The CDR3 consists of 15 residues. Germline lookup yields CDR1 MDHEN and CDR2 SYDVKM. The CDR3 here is CASSGSGDKNSPLHF. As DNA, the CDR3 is TGTGCCAGCAGTGGCTCGGGAGACAAAAATTCACCCCTCCACTTT. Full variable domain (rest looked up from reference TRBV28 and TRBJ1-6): DVKVTQSSRYLVKRTGEKVFLECVQDMDHENMFWYRQDPGLGLRLIYFSYDVKMKEKGDIPEGYSVSREKKERFSLILESASTNQTSMYLCASSGSGDKNSPLHFGNGTRLTVT.

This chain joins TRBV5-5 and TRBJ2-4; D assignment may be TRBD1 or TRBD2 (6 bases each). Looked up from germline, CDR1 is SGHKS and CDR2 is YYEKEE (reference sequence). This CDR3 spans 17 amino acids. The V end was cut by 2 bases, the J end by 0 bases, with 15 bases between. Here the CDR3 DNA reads TGTGCCAGCAGCTTAGGAGAGGGGGGTAGAGCCAAAAACATTCAGTACTTC. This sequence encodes CASSLGEGGRAKNIQYF. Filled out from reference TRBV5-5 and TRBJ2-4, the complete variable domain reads DAGVTQSPTHLIKTRGQQVTLRCSPISGHKSVSWYQQVLGQGPQFIFQYYEKEERGRGNFPDRFSARQFPNYSSELNVNALLLGDSALYLCASSLGEGGRAKNIQYFGAGTRLSVL.

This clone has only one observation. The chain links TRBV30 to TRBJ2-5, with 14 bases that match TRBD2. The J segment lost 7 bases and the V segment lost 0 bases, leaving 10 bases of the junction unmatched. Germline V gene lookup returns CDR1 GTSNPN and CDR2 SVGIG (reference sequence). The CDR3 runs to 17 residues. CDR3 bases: TGTGCCTGGAGTGTACACAGGGGACTAGCGGGAGTTGGGACCCAGTACTTC. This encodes CAWSVHRGLAGVGTQYF.